Presented here are 30 T cell receptor beta chains from one specimen sequenced in a study of control samples from healthy donors and cancer patients. Assay used: immunoSEQ multiplex PCR; TCRdb lists only in-frame clones, some missing. The data hold fewer than 200,000 clones, with around 93% observed a single time. The sequenced sample was blood. The origin of the receptors is a woman aged 55-69 years in good health.

The chain links TRBV4-3 to TRBJ1-5; TRBD1 might be the D (6 bases). The germline CDR1 and CDR2 sequences are LGHNA and YSLEER. This CDR3 comprises 16 residues. Trimming stripped 0 bases from V and 7 bases from J, with 16 bases between. The CDR3 region has the DNA TGCGCCAGCAGCCAAGATTTTGCACAGGGCGGGCAGCCCCAGCATTTT. It specifies CASSQDFAQGGQPQHF.

The genes are TRBV13 and TRBJ2-7, with 7 bases identical to TRBD1. The ends lost 2 bases at V and 2 bases at J; junction bases unmatched: 6. Per germline, CDR1 PRHDT and CDR2 FYEKMQ (reference sequence). This CDR3 comprises 15 residues. The CDR3 loop is CASSLFGTAAYEQYF. CDR3 bases: TGTGCCAGCAGCTTATTCGGGACAGCTGCCTACGAGCAGTACTTC.

The chain joins TRBV7-2 to TRBJ1-5; no clear D gene. CDR1 is SGHTA and CDR2 is FQGNSA in the germline V gene. This CDR3 region has 12 residues. Trimming cost V 8 bases and J 5 bases, with 10 bases left between them. The CDR3 reads CASQQTDQPQHF. CDR3 in DNA: TGTGCCAGCCAACAGACGGATCAGCCCCAGCATTTT.

The genes are TRBV20-1 and TRBJ1-2; D is perhaps TRBD1 (6 bases). V shed 2 bases and J shed 8 bases, with 9 bases lying between them. Per germline, CDR1 DFQATT and CDR2 SNEGSKA (reference sequence). The CDR3 is made up of 11 amino acids. The CDR3 region is CSARYQGGYTF. As DNA, the CDR3 is TGCAGTGCTAGATATCAGGGGGGCTACACCTTC.

The rearrangement uses TRBV4-1 and TRBJ2-4, with D perhaps TRBD1 (6 bases). Per germline, CDR1 MGHRA and CDR2 YSYEKL. This CDR3 has 20 amino acids. Trimming removed 2 bases at V and 2 bases at J, with 25 bases between. The CDR3 is CASSQRTGSQPVVPKNIQYF. CDR3 nucleotides: TGCGCCAGCAGCCAACGAACAGGGTCACAGCCCGTGGTCCCCAAAAACATTCAGTACTTC.

V is TRBV29-1 and J is TRBJ1-1; D is ambiguous. The V end was cut by 6 bases, the J end by 2 bases, with 16 bases between. Per the germline V gene, CDR1 is SQVTM and CDR2 is ANQGSEA. This CDR3 spans 14 amino acids. CDR3 sequence (DNA): TGCAGCGTCCTGCAAACACTATTTAACACTGAAGCTTTCTTT. Translating gives CSVLQTLFNTEAFF.

V usage is TRBV19 and J usage is TRBJ1-2; D ambiguous. V lost 5 bases and J lost 5, with 15 bases in between. CDR1 and CDR2 from the germline V gene are LNHDA and SQIVND (reference sequence). The CDR3 runs 14 residues. The DNA for the CDR3 is TGTGCCAGTAGTGCCCACATGGTTTCATATGGCTACACCTTC. Encoded protein: CASSAHMVSYGYTF.

This rearrangement joins TRBV10-3 to TRBJ1-2; TRBD1 matches 10 bases. After removal of 9 bases from V and 6 bases from J, the junction contained 7 bases not matched to a gene. The CDR3 totals 13 residues. Germline V gene sequence: CDR1 ENHRY, CDR2 SYGVKD. CDR3 sequence: CAIQDRGLDGYTF. For the CDR3, the DNA is TGTGCCATACAGGACAGGGGGTTAGATGGCTACACCTTC.

This chain uses TRBV4-3 with TRBJ2-5; 10 nucleotides match TRBD1. The CDR3 has 15 residues. Germline lookup yields CDR1 LGHNA and CDR2 YSLEER. The trim removed 3 bases at V and 4 bases at J, leaving 5 bases unmatched. The CDR3 DNA reads as TGCGCCAGCAGCCATTCCCGGGACAGGGGAGAGACCCAGTACTTC. Its protein is CASSHSRDRGETQYF.

The chain has TRBV18 and TRBJ2-6; D not certain. The CDR3 has 18 amino acids. Trimming pared 8 bases from V and 0 bases from J, leaving 20 bases between. The V gene's germline CDR1 is KGHSH and CDR2 LQKENI. The DNA of the CDR3 is TGTGCCAGCACCGATAACGAATCAAAATCCTCTGGGGCCAACGTCCTGACTTTC. It encodes CASTDNESKSSGANVLTF.

The J gene is TRBJ1-1, the V gene TRBV10-3; D unclear. The CDR3 contains 12 residues. Germline V gives CDR1 ENHRY, CDR2 SYGVKD. The V and J ends lost 0 bases and 9 bases respectively, with 8 bases between them. Here the CDR3 DNA reads TGTGCCATCAGTGAGTCGACGCTCAAAGCTTTCTTT. Its translation: CAISESTLKAFF.

The chain employs TRBV7-2 and TRBJ2-5; the D is unclear. The germline V gene encodes CDR1 SGHTA and CDR2 FQGNSA. Between the trimmed V and J ends, which lost 1 base and 1 base, there was a span of 10 bases. The CDR3 is 15 residues long. CDR3 DNA sequence: TGTGCCAGCAGCTTAGTTTCGGCAGGCCAAGAGACCCAGTACTTC. Protein sequence: CASSLVSAGQETQYF.

The chain uses TRBV7-2 and TRBJ1-1, with unresolved D. The V gene lost 1 base and the J gene lost 12 bases, with 12 bases spanning the gap. The CDR3 is made up of 12 amino acids. Germline V gene lookup returns CDR1 SGHTA and CDR2 FQGNSA. This CDR3 is CASSLVLKKSFF. The CDR3 DNA is TGTGCCAGCAGCTTAGTACTGAAAAAGTCTTTCTTT.

The chain carries TRBV2 and TRBJ1-2; D not certain. The CDR3 has 16 amino acids. The germline V and J ends were trimmed by 7 bases and 8 bases, with 26 bases remaining between them. Germline V gene data show CDR1 as SNHLY and CDR2 as FYNNEI. Here the CDR3 DNA reads TGTGCCAGCAAACTCCTATTACCTCAGGACTCGCGGGGCTACACCTTC. This gives the protein CASKLLLPQDSRGYTF.

This chain connects TRBV5-1 to TRBJ2-5; 9 nucleotides line up with TRBD1. The CDR3 contains 14 residues. V shed 4 bases and J 1 base; nucleotides not matched to a gene: 2. Germline lookup yields CDR1 SGHRS and CDR2 YFSETQ. As DNA, the CDR3 is TGCGCCAGCAGCCCACAGGGGGCCCAAGAGACCCAGTACTTC. Residues: CASSPQGAQETQYF.

V is TRBV7-2 and J is TRBJ1-1; the D gene is possibly TRBD1 (5 bases). This CDR3 is 14 amino acids long. Germline V CDR1 and CDR2: SGHTA, FQGNSA. Trimming took 5 bases from V and 4 from J, leaving 14 bases between them. CDR3 DNA: TGTGCCAGCAGCCCAGGGTCCTCATCCACTGAAGCTTTCTTT. Protein sequence: CASSPGSSSTEAFF.

The gene calls are TRBV30 and TRBJ2-1; 16 bases are a match to TRBD2. Germline V gives CDR1 GTSNPN, CDR2 SVGIG (reference sequence). Unmatched junction bases numbered 19, after V lost 5 bases and J lost 0 bases. The CDR3 sequence is 22 residues long. The chain's CDR3 is CAWDPGTSGGAPIRSSYNEQFF. The CDR3 DNA reads as TGTGCCTGGGACCCCGGGACTAGCGGGGGGGCCCCCATTCGGAGCTCCTACAATGAGCAGTTCTTC.

The J gene is TRBJ1-3, the V gene TRBV9; D not certain. The CDR3 consists of 15 residues. Germline V lookup: CDR1 SGDLS, CDR2 YYNGEE. With 0 bases removed from V and 6 bases from J, the gap between germline ends came to 13 bases. For the CDR3, the DNA is TGTGCCAGCAGCGTAGGTGTAGGGATGGCAAACACCATATATTTT. It yields the protein CASSVGVGMANTIYF.

For the CDR3, the DNA is TGTGCCAGCAGCTTAGATTGGGGAGGGTTTCTGAATTCACCCCTCCACTTT. It codes for CASSLDWGGFLNSPLHF. The chain combines TRBV7-9 with TRBJ1-6; D is uncertain. The germline CDR1 and CDR2 sequences are SEHNR and FQNEAQ (reference sequence). The CDR3 has 17 amino acids. Trimming left V 1 base short and J 7 bases short, with 17 bases between.

This chain connects TRBV3-1 (or the pseudogene TRBV3-2) to TRBJ1-3, with a possible D match to TRBD1 (6 bases). The CDR3 runs to 15 residues. V was clipped by 4 bases and J by 3 bases, with 13 bases between them. The germline CDR1 and CDR2 sequences are LGHDT and YNNKEL (reference sequence). The CDR3 region has the DNA TGTGCCAGCAGCCGAAGGTCAGGGGTTGGAAACACCATATATTTT. It encodes CASSRRSGVGNTIYF.

The chain uses TRBV7-9 and TRBJ1-2, with TRBD1 identical over 8 bases. This CDR3 contains 16 residues. V lost 4 bases to trimming and J lost 6 bases; unmatched junction nucleotides: 13. Germline CDR1 SEHNR, CDR2 FQNEAQ (reference sequence). The CDR3 sequence: CASSWGQVPGSDGYTF. For the CDR3, the DNA is TGTGCCAGCAGCTGGGGACAGGTCCCCGGGTCTGATGGCTACACCTTC.

The rearrangement joins TRBV19 to TRBJ1-2, with 7 bases identical to TRBD1. The V gene end was trimmed by 2 bases and the J gene end by 7 bases; junction bases not matched to a gene: 10. The CDR3 is 15 residues long. CDR1 and CDR2 (germline): LNHDA, SQIVND (reference sequence). DNA for the CDR3: TGTGCCAGTAGTATAACCCGACAGGGCTATGGTGGCTACACCTTC. Translated: CASSITRQGYGGYTF.

The chain carries TRBV7-6 and TRBJ2-5; TRBD2 aligns across 9 bases. CDR1 is SGHVS, CDR2 FNYEAQ, per germline. V was clipped by 4 bases and J by 5 bases; unmatched bases: 5. This CDR3 is built from 14 residues. CDR3 in amino acids: CASSSGGGAETQYF. CDR3 nucleotides: TGTGCCAGCAGCTCCGGCGGGGGGGCTGAGACCCAGTACTTC.

The V call is TRBV6-5, the J call TRBJ1-3, with D possibly TRBD1 on 5 matching bases. The CDR3 contains 15 residues. Per the germline V gene, CDR1 is MNHEY and CDR2 is SVGAGI. V shed 7 bases and J shed 3 bases, with 16 bases lying between them. The CDR3 nucleotides are TGTGCCAGCAAAATTACCGGGACGCTTGGAAACACCATATATTTT. Amino acids: CASKITGTLGNTIYF.

This chain's CDR3 is CASSQGRGGGTGETQYF. CDR3 nucleotide sequence: TGCGCCAGCAGCCAAGGCCGTGGCGGGGGGACGGGGGAGACCCAGTACTTC. The chain carries TRBV4-3 and TRBJ2-5, with TRBD2 matching 8 bases. The J segment lost 5 bases and the V segment lost 1 base, leaving 12 bases of the junction unmatched. Germline lookup yields CDR1 LGHNA and CDR2 YSLEER. The CDR3 covers 17 residues.

The chain employs TRBV5-1 and TRBJ1-6; D not resolved. V lost 4 bases, J lost 7 bases, and 18 bases lay in between. Germline V gene data show CDR1 as SGHRS and CDR2 as YFSETQ. The CDR3 has 16 amino acids. The CDR3 DNA reads as TGCGCCAGCAGCGCGGCGGTGGTTTCGGGGAATTCACCCCTCCACTTT. It codes for CASSAAVVSGNSPLHF.

This rearrangement joins TRBV29-1 to TRBJ2-7; D may be TRBD2 (5 bases). This CDR3 has 11 residues. Germline values: CDR1 SQVTM, CDR2 ANQGSEA. Trimming shortened V by 6 bases and J by 7 bases, and 13 bases separated the two germline ends. In DNA, the CDR3 is TGCAGCGTCCTAGATCCGGGGGAGCAGTACTTC. This gives the protein CSVLDPGEQYF.

V and J are TRBV12-5 and TRBJ1-1; maybe TRBD1 (5 bases). This CDR3 contains 14 residues. V lost 7 bases, J lost 4 bases, and 16 bases lay in between. Looked up from germline, CDR1 is LGHNT and CDR2 is FRNRAP. Here the CDR3 reads CASAISSGITEAFF. The CDR3 DNA is TGTGCTAGTGCCATTAGTTCAGGGATCACTGAAGCTTTCTTT.

The sample holds one count of this clone. V gene TRBV6-2 or TRBV6-3 combines with J gene TRBJ2-7; 14 bases line up with TRBD2. CDR3 length: 20 amino acids. V lost 2 bases to trimming and J lost 2 bases; unmatched junction nucleotides: 14. CDR1 is MNHEY and CDR2 is SVGEGT in the germline V gene. The CDR3 DNA sequence: TGTGCCAGCAGTTACGCCAACCTGGGACTAGCGGGGGCTGTAGCCTACGAGCAGTACTTC. Encoded protein: CASSYANLGLAGAVAYEQYF.

The gene calls are TRBV5-5 and TRBJ1-4; D unresolved. Trimming shortened V by 5 bases and J by 4 bases, and 12 bases separated the two germline ends. The CDR3 contains 14 residues. Germline-derived CDR1 and CDR2 are SGHKS and YYEKEE (reference sequence). DNA of the CDR3: TGTGCCAGCAGACCCGCTACGTTTAATGAAAAACTGTTTTTT. It codes for CASRPATFNEKLFF.